A selection of T cell receptor beta chains follows, all from one sample in a study of T cells in Graves' hyperthyroidism and ophthalmopathy. From the multiplex PCR reads, TCRdb called clonotypes with MiXCR, one entry per CDR3 protein. The data hold under 350,000 distinct CDR3 sequences, with about 18% observed a single time. Sequencing used blood. Receptor source: a woman aged 60-75 years with Graves' ophthalmopathy. Each CDR3 is given with its conserved first and last residue. The D gene is left open where the match is weak. A clone size is listed for some rows: how often the clone was seen (once, few, many), or a class if it is expanded.

size	V	D	J	DNA	CDR3
many	TRBV6-1	.	TRBJ1-5	TGTGCCAGCAGTCTATCTCCCCGACGGAGCAATCAGCCCCAGCATTTT	CASSLSPRRSNQPQHF
many	TRBV7-9	TRBD2	TRBJ2-1	TGTGCCAGCAGCCGCGCGGCGGGGGTTTACAATGAGCAGTTCTTC	CASSRAAGVYNEQFF
many	TRBV7-9	.	TRBJ2-7	TGTGCCAGCAGCTGGAGCAGGGGTGAGCAGTACTTC	CASSWSRGEQYF
few	TRBV20-1	.	TRBJ2-2	TGCAGTGCCGCTCGAGGTCTTGACACCGGGGAGCTGTTTTTT	CSAARGLDTGELFF
.	TRBV12-3/TRBV12-4	.	TRBJ2-2	TGTGCCAGCAGTTCCCAGGGAAACACCGGGGAGCTGTTTTTT	CASSSQGNTGELFF
many	TRBV28	.	TRBJ2-1	TGTGCCAGCAGTTTGTCGGGGTACAATGAGCAGTTCTTC	CASSLSGYNEQFF
.	TRBV20-1	TRBD2	TRBJ2-3	TGCAGTGCCCGCGGGGGGGCGACCAAAGGCACAGATACGCAGTATTTT	CSARGGATKGTDTQYF
many	TRBV5-1	TRBD1	TRBJ1-1	TGCGCCAGCAGCTTTACAGGGGTTCCGAACACTGAAGCTTTCTTT	CASSFTGVPNTEAFF
many	TRBV6-6	.	TRBJ1-5	TGTGCCAGCAGTTACTCTTGGACAGCTCATCAGCCCCAGCATTTT	CASSYSWTAHQPQHF
many	TRBV28	.	TRBJ1-2	TGTGCCAGCACCCTCTCGGTCCAGAATCGCTATGGCTACACCTTC	CASTLSVQNRYGYTF
many	TRBV27	TRBD1	TRBJ2-7	TGTGCCAGCAGGGGACAGCTTGGATCCTACGAGCAGTACTTC	CASRGQLGSYEQYF
.	TRBV4-2	.	TRBJ1-6	TGTGCCAGCAGCCAAGAGTTCAGGGATTCACCCCTCCACTTT	CASSQEFRDSPLHF
.	TRBV6-2/TRBV6-3	TRBD1	TRBJ2-7	TGTGCCAGCCGTCTGGGACAGGGGGCCTCCTACGAGCAGTACTTC	CASRLGQGASYEQYF
many	TRBV28	.	TRBJ2-5	TGTGCCAGCAGTAAGGGAGAGACCCAGTACTTC	CASSKGETQYF
many	TRBV5-1	TRBD2	TRBJ2-3	TGCGCCAGCAGCTCTAGCGGGGAACTCACAGATACGCAGTATTTT	CASSSSGELTDTQYF
.	TRBV5-4	.	TRBJ2-1	TGTGCCAGCAGCTCCCCGAGGGACTCCCTAAGGAATGAGCAGTTCTTC	CASSSPRDSLRNEQFF
many	TRBV20-1	.	TRBJ2-7	TGCAGTGCCCCTTGGCCCTACAAGGGGGAGAACGAGCAGTACTTC	CSAPWPYKGENEQYF
.	TRBV5-5	.	TRBJ1-5	TGTGCCAGCAGCTTGGAGGGGGGAAGGGGCAATCAGCCCCAGCATTTT	CASSLEGGRGNQPQHF
.	TRBV5-1	TRBD1	TRBJ1-1	TGCGCCAGCAGCTTTAAGACAGGGTCAAACACTGAAGCTTTCTTT	CASSFKTGSNTEAFF
many	TRBV11-1	TRBD2	TRBJ2-1	TGTGCCAGCAGCCTCGGGGGGGGAGGGGGATTGGGGCAGTTCTTC	CASSLGGGGGLGQFF
many	TRBV28	.	TRBJ2-7	TGTGCCAGCAGTTTCGGGGCAGCCTACGAGCAGTACTTC	CASSFGAAYEQYF
many	TRBV6-2/TRBV6-3	.	TRBJ2-5	TGTGCCAGCAGTTACTACGGGGTCCAAGAGACCCAGTACTTC	CASSYYGVQETQYF
many	TRBV2	TRBD2	TRBJ2-7	TGTGCCGGGGGGGATCGCTACGAGCAGTACTTC	CAGGDRYEQYF
many	TRBV9	.	TRBJ1-2	TGTGCCAGCAAAGGGTATGGCTACACCTTC	CASKGYGYTF
.	TRBV11-2	.	TRBJ2-7	TGTGCCAGCAGCGTCTACGGAGGTCAGGACGAGCAGTACTTC	CASSVYGGQDEQYF
many	TRBV11-2	.	TRBJ1-1	TGTGCCAGCAGCTTAAGTGCCCGGGGTGACACTGAAGCTTTCTTT	CASSLSARGDTEAFF
.	TRBV30	.	TRBJ1-2	TGTGCCTGGAGTGTACGGAGGGGCTTTGGAGGACGTAGTGGCTACACCTTC	CAWSVRRGFGGRSGYTF
many	TRBV7-2	.	TRBJ1-1	TGTGCCAGCAGCCTACGCAGGTTTGAAGCTTTCTTT	CASSLRRFEAFF
many	TRBV20-1	TRBD2	TRBJ2-7	TGCAGTGCTAGAGATGGGGGTAGCGGGCTCTACGAGCAGTACTTC	CSARDGGSGLYEQYF
many	TRBV28	TRBD1	TRBJ1-1	TGTGCCAGCAGACAACACAGGGGGAGAACTGAAGCTTTCTTT	CASRQHRGRTEAFF
many	TRBV7-2	.	TRBJ2-7	TGTGCCAGCAACTGGGACCTACGGTACGGGGCCTACGAGCAGTACTTC	CASNWDLRYGAYEQYF
.	TRBV28	.	TRBJ1-2	TGTGCCAGCACCCCTGCCGGGACAACTTTTCGGAGGGGGGGCTACACCTTC	CASTPAGTTFRRGGYTF
.	TRBV2	.	TRBJ1-2	TGTGCCAGCAGTAGAGACGACAGGTTAGATGGCTACACCTTC	CASSRDDRLDGYTF
many	TRBV18	.	TRBJ2-4	TGTGCCAGCTCTCTTCAAGGACTAAACGCCATTCAGTACTTC	CASSLQGLNAIQYF
.	TRBV7-4	TRBD2	TRBJ2-5	TGTGCCAGCAGCCGCGGTTTGGCTAGCGGGGCCCAAGAGACCCAGTACTTC	CASSRGLASGAQETQYF
.	TRBV4-2	TRBD2	TRBJ2-3	TGTGCCAGCAGCCAGGGACTAGCGGGACAAGAGGATACGCAGTATTTT	CASSQGLAGQEDTQYF
.	TRBV9	TRBD1	TRBJ2-5	TGTGCCAGCAGCGTTACAGGGGTAGGCCAAGAGACCCAGTACTTC	CASSVTGVGQETQYF
.	TRBV9	TRBD1	TRBJ2-1	TGTGCCAGCAGCGTAGATCCTACAGGGGTGGACCCTTACTACAATGAGCAGTTCTTC	CASSVDPTGVDPYYNEQFF
many	TRBV7-6	.	TRBJ2-5	TGTGCCAGCAGCCTATCCGGGCTAAAAGAGACCCAGTACTTC	CASSLSGLKETQYF
many	TRBV7-6	.	TRBJ2-5	TGTGCCAGCAGTCTGGACCGCACAGAGACCCAGTACTTC	CASSLDRTETQYF